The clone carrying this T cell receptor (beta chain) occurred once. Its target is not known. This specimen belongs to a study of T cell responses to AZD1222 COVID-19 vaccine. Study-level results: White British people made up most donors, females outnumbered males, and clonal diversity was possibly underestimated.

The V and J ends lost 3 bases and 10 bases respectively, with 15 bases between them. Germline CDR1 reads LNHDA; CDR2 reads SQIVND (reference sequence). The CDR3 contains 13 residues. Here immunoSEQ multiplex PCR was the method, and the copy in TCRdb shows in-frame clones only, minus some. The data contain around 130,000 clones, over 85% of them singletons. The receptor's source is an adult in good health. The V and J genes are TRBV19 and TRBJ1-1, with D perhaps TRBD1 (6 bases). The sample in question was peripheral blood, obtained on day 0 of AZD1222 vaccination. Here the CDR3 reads CASSIRQVSRAFF. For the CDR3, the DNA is TGTGCCAGTAGTATTAGACAGGTCTCAAGAGCTTTCTTT. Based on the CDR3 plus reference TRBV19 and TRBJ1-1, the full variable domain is DGGITQSPKYLFRKEGQNVTLSCEQNLNHDAMYWYRQDPGQGLRLIYYSQIVNDFQKGDIAEGYSVSREKKESFPLTVTSAQKNPTAFYLCASSIRQVSRAFFGQGTRLTVV.